The clone carrying this TCR beta chain was seen a handful of times. The antigen is not known. The library put unique molecular identifiers onto individual cDNA molecules. TCRdb ran MiXCR on the RACE reads and lists one entry per CDR3 protein. The table lists approximately 340,000 distinct CDR3 sequences, 6% to 8.5% of them singletons. The record originates from a study of human T cells and chemical hapten exposure. Study-wide context: Slight differences in pooled library volume were the main source of varying TCR yields across samples.

Stated time point: patch test 1, 2 weeks after DPC sensitization. Sample treatment: therapeutic diphenylcyclopropenone sensitization with weekly scalp DPC. Unfractionated whole blood served as the source for total RNA extraction. Study observations and caveats: DPC sensitization produced no change in TCRs with frequency above 1 in 1000.

CDR3 length: 14 amino acids. The germline V gene encodes CDR1 MNHEY and CDR2 SVGEGT. The V end lost 8 bases, the J end lost 0 bases, and 14 bases lay between the germline ends. This rearrangement joins TRBV6-2 or TRBV6-3 to TRBJ2-7, with a possible D match to TRBD1 (6 bases). This TCR derives from a woman under 30 with alopecia areata. Some clones in this sample may be carry-over from other donors' samples. Sequenced here: whole blood, sampled in connection with sensitization to the hapten diphenylcyclopropenone (DPC). Here the CDR3 DNA reads TGTGCCAGCCAGAGACAGGAGAGCTCCTACGAGCAGTACTTC. Translating it yields CASQRQESSYEQYF.